This T cell receptor beta chain comes out of a study of T-cell reconstitution after alpha-beta-depleted transplantation in children. This clonotype was counted many times. Unique molecular identifiers were incorporated into the prepared TCRbeta library. TCRdb analysed the PCR reads with MiXCR anew, one entry per CDR3 protein. In the table there are some 200,000 distinct CDR3 sequences, more than 14% of which are singletons. Trimming took 4 bases from V and 2 from J, leaving 21 bases between them. Germline V gene data show CDR1 as SGHRS and CDR2 as YFSETQ. This CDR3 comprises 18 residues. The clonotype was recovered from a human donor who donated a stem cell graft to a child with acute lymphoblastic leukemia. The genes are TRBV5-1 and TRBJ2-2, with D possibly being TRBD1 (6 bases). The sample was PBMCs from the stem cell graft donor, taken from the stem cell graft. The CDR3 spells CASSPGATQRVNTGELFF. CDR3 sequence (DNA): TGCGCCAGCAGCCCAGGGGCGACCCAGCGAGTAAACACCGGGGAGCTGTTTTTT.